This record looks at one TCR beta chain sequence and its context. After removal of 4 bases from V and 4 bases from J, the junction contained 14 bases not matched to a gene. CDR1 and CDR2 from the germline V gene are SGHNT and YYREEE (reference sequence). This CDR3 has 18 residues. This sample is part of a study of patients and donors after allogeneic stem cell transplantation. TCRdb processed the RT-PCR reads anew with MiXCR; each CDR3 protein has one entry. This table holds tens of thousands of distinct CDR3 sequences, about 5% found once. V usage is TRBV5-4 and J usage is TRBJ2-1; 10 bases line up with TRBD2. The sequencing sample was made of blood, either unsorted or a sorted T cell fraction (not recorded which). The clonotype originates from a human donor who was either an allogeneic HSCT recipient or a stem cell or donor lymphocyte infusion donor (not recorded which). It is not recorded whose cells these are; they may come from a transplant donor. The CDR3 nucleotides read TGTGCCAGCAGCCCGGGCTGGCCTAGCGGGAGTTCTTACAATGAGCAGTTCTTC. This encodes CASSPGWPSGSSYNEQFF.